This T cell receptor (beta chain) derives from a study of patients and donors after allogeneic stem cell transplantation. TCRdb ran MiXCR on the RT-PCR reads and lists one entry per CDR3 protein. The sample yields about 110,000 distinct CDR3 sequences, around 38% seen once. CDR3 length: 14 amino acids. V was pared by 6 bases and J by 4 bases, with 16 bases between. Germline V gives CDR1 SGHDT, CDR2 YYEEEE. This clonotype originated in a human donor who was either an allogeneic HSCT recipient or a stem cell or donor lymphocyte infusion donor (not recorded which). It is not recorded whose cells these are; they may come from a transplant donor. The chain uses TRBV5-6 and TRBJ1-1, with a tentative D call TRBD1 (5 bases). Sequenced material: blood, either unsorted or a sorted T cell fraction (not recorded which). The DNA for the CDR3 is TGTGCCAGCAAATCTCCCGGGGGACTCACTGAAGCTTTCTTT. It specifies CASKSPGGLTEAFF.